Listed here are 21 T cell receptor beta chains from one sample, sequenced in a study of tumor-infiltrating lymphocytes in primary liver carcinoma. Extraction also yielded germline DNA, while blood RNA was obtained from unsorted whole blood. cDNA specific to TCR beta was made from around 450 ng of total RNA, with a constant-region primer employed for priming. Slightly modified ARM-PCR served as the procedure for the TCR beta libraries. These libraries came from three rounds of nested multiplex PCR. The opening two PCR rounds, 10 cycles each, paired TRBV1-TRBV30 forward primers with a C-beta reverse primer. In TCRdb, the multiplex PCR reads were re-called with MiXCR into one record per CDR3 protein. The top ten hold 9% of the sample, which has around 330,000 distinct CDR3 sequences, 55% to 65% seen once. Input material: peripheral blood. All receptors derive from a middle-aged man with primary liver carcinoma and hepatitis B virus infection.

Comments on this clonotype: This may arise from a read error, as a much more abundant clone is one base away. CDR3 protein: CASSSRINTEASF. Written as DNA, the CDR3 is TGTGCCAGCAGTTCCAGGATAAACACTGAAGCTTCCTTT. The rearrangement links TRBV6-2 or TRBV6-3 to TRBJ1-1; D is uncertain. This CDR3 spans 13 amino acids. From germline, CDR1 is MNHEY and CDR2 SVGEGT.

Regarding this clonotype: A read error may be the cause here, since a much bigger clone is one base away. The chain uses TRBV24-1 and TRBJ2-1; D tentatively reads TRBD1 or TRBD2 (5 bases each). CDR1 and CDR2 from the germline V gene are KGHDR and SFDVKD. V dropped 5 bases and J dropped 8 bases, with 9 bases sitting between them. This CDR3 contains 12 residues. The CDR3 here is CATSVGEHEQFF. In DNA form, the CDR3 reads TGTGCCACCAGTGTGGGGGAACATGAGCAGTTCTTC.

The rearrangement joins TRBV28 to TRBJ2-7, with 11 positions matching TRBD2. The CDR3 has 15 residues. The J segment lost 1 base and the V segment lost 6 bases, leaving 5 bases of the junction unmatched. CDR1 is MDHEN, CDR2 SYDVKM, per germline. CDR3 coding DNA: TGTGCCAGCAGCCTAGGGACTAGCGGATCCTACGAGCAGTACTTC. It encodes CASSLGTSGSYEQYF.

This clonotype was counted at least ten times. The chain uses TRBV5-6 and TRBJ1-2, with 10 bases lining up with TRBD1. The germline gives CDR1 SGHDT, CDR2 YYEEEE. The CDR3 consists of 15 residues. Trimming at V came to 3 bases and at J to 4 bases, leaving 6 bases not matched to a gene. As DNA, the CDR3 is TGTGCCAGCAGCTACCGGGACAGGGGAGGCTATGGCTACACCTTC. Translating gives CASSYRDRGGYGYTF.

The CDR3 region has the DNA TGCGCCAGCAGCGCCAGCGGGCCAGACAATGAGCAGTTCTTC. It encodes CASSASGPDNEQFF. This chain connects TRBV5-1 to TRBJ2-1, with a possible D match to TRBD2 (6 bases). Trimming took 4 bases from V and 5 from J, leaving 13 bases between them. CDR3 length: 14 residues. Looked up from germline, CDR1 is SGHRS and CDR2 is YFSETQ.

Details on this clonotype: A much larger clone differs by one base, so this may be a read error. The gene calls are TRBV6-2 or TRBV6-3 and TRBJ1-2; unclear D gene. Germline V gene data show CDR1 as MNHEY and CDR2 as SVGEGT. This CDR3 is 12 amino acids long. V was cut by 7 bases and J by 2 bases, with 8 bases left in between. Here the CDR3 reads CASMTGNYGYTF. CDR3 sequence (DNA): TGTGCCAGCATGACCGGGAACTATGGCTACACCTTC.

Comments on this clonotype: A much larger clone lies one base from this, so it may be a read error. Because it lacks the conserved phenylalanine or tryptophan at the end, this CDR3 is likely a read error. The chain links TRBV6-1 to TRBJ2-1, with unresolved D. The CDR3 covers 12 residues. Deletions cut 3 bases from V and 3 bases from J, with 3 bases between. The germline gives CDR1 MNHNS, CDR2 SASEGT. The CDR3 here is CASSESYNEQFS. The CDR3 nucleotides read TGTGCCAGCAGTGAGAGCTACAATGAGCAGTTCTCC.

This clonotype was observed a single time. It may be a read error: a sequence one base away is much more abundant. The chain uses TRBV4-1 and TRBJ2-5, with TRBD2 as a possible D gene (5 bases). The germline gives CDR1 MGHRA, CDR2 YSYEKL. CDR3 length: 16 amino acids. V lost 0 bases and J 2 bases, leaving 13 bases between the germline ends. CDR3 nucleotide sequence: TGCGCCAGCAGCCAAGAGATAGGACTGGCTCAAGAGACCCAGTACTTC. It encodes CASSQEIGLAQETQYF.

V usage is TRBV4-3 and J usage is TRBJ2-7; 12 bases agree with TRBD2. V shed 2 bases and J 2 bases; nucleotides not matched to a gene: 4. This CDR3 contains 16 residues. Germline V CDR1 and CDR2: LGHNA, YSLEER. The DNA of the CDR3 is TGCGCCAGCAGCCAACGACTAGCGGGGGTAACCTACGAGCAGTACTTC. It codes for CASSQRLAGVTYEQYF.

This clonotype has at least ten counts. The chain joins TRBV10-3 to TRBJ1-1; unclear D gene. Germline CDR1 reads ENHRY; CDR2 reads SYGVKD. V was pared by 1 base and J by 5 bases, with 11 bases between. The CDR3 is 14 residues long. The CDR3 DNA reads as TGTGCCATCAGTGAGTATCCGGGGAGAACTGAAGCTTTCTTT. Residues: CAISEYPGRTEAFF.

This clonotype was counted a few times. A clone one base away is much larger, so this may be a read error. The V call is TRBV4-2, the J call TRBJ2-1; possible D gene TRBD2, 6 bases. This CDR3 is 15 amino acids long. Germline V gene sequence: CDR1 LGHNA, CDR2 YNFKEQ. The DNA for the CDR3 is TGTGCCAGCAGCCAAATGGGAGGAGGATACAATGAGCAGCTCTTC. Protein: CASSQMGGGYNEQLF.

The V and J genes are TRBV24-1 and TRBJ2-6; no firm D call. There are 17 residues in the CDR3. The germline gives CDR1 KGHDR, CDR2 SFDVKD. Trimming stripped 6 bases from V and 3 bases from J, with 17 bases between. CDR3 region: CATSFGSALFGANVLTF. In DNA, the CDR3 is TGTGCCACCAGTTTCGGGTCAGCCCTCTTTGGGGCCAACGTCCTGACTTTC.

As for this clonotype: An end of the junction differs from the germline gene, which may be a read error. The V and J genes are TRBV5-6 and TRBJ2-7, with D uncertain. The CDR3 is 13 residues long. Germline CDR1 is SGHDT and CDR2 is YYEEEE. CDR3 DNA sequence: TGTGCCAGGAGCTCCCTGATGGTCTACGAGCAGTACTTC. Translated, it gives CARSSLMVYEQYF.

The chain has TRBV6-2 or TRBV6-3 and TRBJ2-7; D uncertain. The CDR3 is 14 residues long. CDR1 and CDR2 (germline): MNHEY, SVGEGT. Trimming left V 4 bases short and J 1 base short, with 11 bases between. CDR3 DNA: TGTGCCAGCAGTTCCCTGACGGTGTCCTACGAGCAGTACTTC. Translated, it gives CASSSLTVSYEQYF.

As concerns this clonotype: This may be a read error: a much more frequent sequence differs by one nucleotide. The CDR3 DNA reads as TGTGCCAGCAGCACCCGGACTGGCGGGAGGGGAGAGACCCAGTACTTC. It specifies CASSTRTGGRGETQYF. The V gene is TRBV4-2, the J gene TRBJ2-1; 9 bases are shared with TRBD2. TRBJ2-5 explains the end of the DNA better; the J call may be wrong. Germline V gene sequence: CDR1 LGHNA, CDR2 YNFKEQ. The CDR3 extends over 16 amino acids.

This clonotype was found a few times. CDR3 DNA: TGTGCCAGCAGCTTACAGACAGGGCAGAACACTGAAGCTTTCTTT. Its translation: CASSLQTGQNTEAFF. The chain has TRBV7-9 and TRBJ1-1, with 7 bases aligning to TRBD1. The CDR3 spans 15 residues. Germline loops: CDR1 SEHNR, CDR2 FQNEAQ (reference sequence). J gave up 1 base and V 2 bases, and 4 bases lay outside the gene matches.

About this clonotype itself: One end of the junction varies from germline; a read error may be responsible. V and J are TRBV29-1 and TRBJ2-7; 8 nucleotides line up with TRBD1. Germline V lookup: CDR1 SQVTM, CDR2 ANQGSEA. This CDR3 comprises 13 residues. CDR3 in amino acids: CGVEIQGAYEQCF. The DNA of the CDR3 is TGCGGCGTTGAGATTCAGGGGGCCTACGAGCAGTGCTTC.

Regarding this clonotype: This clone may be a read error of a much larger clone one base away. The chain joins TRBV6-1 to TRBJ1-1; D not resolved. The CDR3 is 14 amino acids. Germline V gene sequence: CDR1 MNHNS, CDR2 SASEGT. The CDR3 protein is CAVVGSYTNTEAFF. CDR3 sequence (DNA): TGTGCTGTGGTTGGCTCCTATACGAACACTGAAGCTTTCTTT.

This clonotype occurred many times. The genes are TRBV6-2 or TRBV6-3 and TRBJ1-1; 7 nucleotides align to TRBD1. The CDR3 runs to 13 residues. Unmatched junction bases numbered 4, after V lost 8 bases and J lost 1 base. Germline V gene sequence: CDR1 MNHEY, CDR2 SVGEGT. This chain's CDR3 is CASSGQANTEAFF. CDR3 DNA: TGTGCCAGCTCAGGACAGGCGAACACTGAAGCTTTCTTT.

This chain connects TRBV29-1 to TRBJ2-1; D possibly corresponds to TRBD2 (5 bases). The CDR3 spans 20 residues. Germline CDR1 and CDR2: SQVTM and ANQGSEA. The CDR3 loop is CRVPVPTEAESSLPYNEQFF. CDR3 sequence (DNA): TGCAGGGTTCCGGTACCGACGGAGGCGGAGTCTAGCTTACCCTACAATGAGCAGTTCTTC.

This clonotype was observed at least ten times. This CDR3 reads CSPRNSYNEQFF. The CDR3 coding sequence is TGCAGCCCTCGCAACTCCTACAATGAGCAGTTCTTC. The chain is built from TRBV29-1 and TRBJ2-1; unclear D gene. The ends were cut back, 8 bases at V and 0 bases at J, with 8 bases in the middle. The CDR3 runs to 12 residues. The germline gives CDR1 SQVTM, CDR2 ANQGSEA.